The 13 T cell receptor beta chains in this list originate from one sample, sequenced in a study of T cell responses to AZD1222 COVID-19 vaccine. Data came from immunoSEQ multiplex PCR; TCRdb stores just in-frame clones and leaves some out. This repertoire shows about 220,000 clones, about 92% found once; its top ten account for around 1%. Sequenced here: peripheral blood, sampled on day 0 of MenACWY control vaccination. The source is an adult in good health.

The rearrangement links TRBV29-1 to TRBJ2-1, with 10 bases that match TRBD2. The V gene's germline CDR1 is SQVTM and CDR2 ANQGSEA. The CDR3 has 13 residues. V shed 3 bases, J shed 9 bases, and the junction held 5 bases outside the gene matches. The chain's CDR3 is CSVDIAGGGEQFF. The DNA for the CDR3 is TGCAGCGTTGATATAGCGGGGGGTGGTGAGCAGTTCTTC.

This clone was detected only once. This rearrangement joins TRBV30 to TRBJ1-6; D is possibly TRBD1 (5 bases). Germline V gene lookup returns CDR1 GTSNPN and CDR2 SVGIG (reference sequence). Trimming cost V 0 bases and J 13 bases, with 16 bases left between them. The CDR3 sequence is 14 residues long. This CDR3 is CAWSVLVSGGPLHF. CDR3 coding DNA: TGTGCCTGGAGTGTACTCGTCAGTGGGGGTCCCCTCCACTTT.

This rearrangement joins TRBV5-1 to TRBJ2-7; TRBD2 might be the D (7 bases). V gave up 2 bases and J gave up 4 bases, with 16 bases separating them. The CDR3 totals 15 residues. Germline CDR1 is SGHRS and CDR2 is YFSETQ. The CDR3 sequence is CASSFTGGNQYEQYF. CDR3 DNA: TGCGCCAGCAGCTTCACGGGGGGCAACCAATACGAGCAGTACTTC.

V usage is TRBV6-1 and J usage is TRBJ1-5, with TRBD1 as a possible D gene (6 bases). The CDR3 is 20 residues long. V was shortened by 2 bases and J by 0 bases, with 23 bases between the two germline ends. Per germline, CDR1 MNHNS and CDR2 SASEGT. CDR3 bases: TGTGCCAGCAGTGAAAAGTGGCTGGGGGCGCCCCTTTATAGCAATCAGCCCCAGCATTTT. It specifies CASSEKWLGAPLYSNQPQHF.

This rearrangement joins TRBV24-1 to TRBJ2-1; possibly TRBD1 for D (6 bases). Trimming left V 6 bases short and J 3 bases short, with 14 bases between. This CDR3 spans 15 amino acids. Germline loops: CDR1 KGHDR, CDR2 SFDVKD. The CDR3 DNA is TGTGCCACCAGTTCGGCCAGGGGCTACTACAATGAGCAGTTCTTC. Its translation is CATSSARGYYNEQFF.

V and J are TRBV30 and TRBJ2-5, with TRBD2 matching over 10 bases. This CDR3 spans 14 amino acids. Trimming removed 3 bases from V and 1 base from J; junction bases left unmatched: 2. Per the germline V gene, CDR1 is GTSNPN and CDR2 is SVGIG (reference sequence). The CDR3 here is CAWRKRGGQETQYF. For the CDR3, the DNA is TGTGCCTGGAGAAAGCGGGGGGGCCAAGAGACCCAGTACTTC.

This chain connects TRBV3-1 (or the pseudogene TRBV3-2) to TRBJ2-3, with D perhaps matching TRBD2 (5 bases). Germline V lookup: CDR1 LGHDT, CDR2 YNNKEL (reference sequence). This CDR3 is 16 amino acids long. The V gene lost 3 bases and the J gene lost 1 base, with 14 bases spanning the gap. In DNA, the CDR3 is TGTGCCAGCAGCCAGACGCTAGCTTCTGGCACAGATACGCAGTATTTT. This codes for CASSQTLASGTDTQYF.

V gene TRBV11-2 combines with J gene TRBJ1-2, with TRBD1 matching over 9 bases. CDR3 length: 16 amino acids. CDR1 is SGHAT and CDR2 is FQNNGV in the germline V gene. V lost 2 bases and J lost 4; bases outside the gene matches: 8. The chain's CDR3 is CASSLQPTGGLYGYTF. CDR3 nucleotides: TGTGCCAGCAGCTTACAACCGACAGGGGGGCTCTATGGCTACACCTTC.

The rearrangement links TRBV19 to TRBJ2-3, with 12 bases matching TRBD1. CDR1 is LNHDA and CDR2 is SQIVND in the germline V gene (reference sequence). CDR3 size: 15 residues. V lost 10 bases to trimming and J lost 4 bases; unmatched junction nucleotides: 9. The CDR3 region has the DNA TGTGCCACTAAAGCCGGGACAGGGGGCGCAGATACGCAGTATTTT. Translation gives CATKAGTGGADTQYF.

The rearrangement uses TRBV19 and TRBJ1-2, with TRBD1 matching 11 bases. Unmatched junction bases numbered 13, after V lost 9 bases and J lost 7 bases. This CDR3 is built from 15 residues. Germline V CDR1 and CDR2: LNHDA, SQIVND (reference sequence). This CDR3 is CASTGTGGIQAGYTF. The CDR3, as DNA: TGTGCCAGCACCGGGACAGGGGGAATTCAAGCTGGCTACACCTTC.

The chain couples TRBV11-3 to TRBJ2-5, with D tentatively TRBD1 or TRBD2 (5 bases each). The CDR3 has 15 residues. From germline, CDR1 is SGHNT and CDR2 YENEEA. V lost 5 bases to trimming and J lost 5 bases, with 18 bases between them. In nucleotides, the CDR3 is TGTGCCAGCAGCCCAGCCCGGGGCCCCGCGGAGACCCAGTACTTC. Its protein product is CASSPARGPAETQYF.

The J gene is TRBJ1-1, the V gene TRBV30, with D possibly TRBD1 on 5 matching bases. The germline V and J ends were trimmed by 4 bases and 7 bases, with 19 bases remaining between them. The CDR3 covers 14 residues. Germline V gene sequence: CDR1 GTSNPN, CDR2 SVGIG (reference sequence). CDR3 in amino acids: CAWMPGGSVGEAFF. Written as DNA, the CDR3 is TGTGCCTGGATGCCCGGGGGAAGTGTGGGTGAAGCTTTCTTT.

This chain joins TRBV12-2 and TRBJ1-1. TRBV12-2 is marked as a pseudogene. This CDR3 region has 13 residues. Written as DNA, the CDR3 is TGTGCAAGTACGCAGCGGTCTGAGCCTGAAGCTTTCTTT. This encodes CASTQRSEPEAFF.